These 20 T cell receptor beta chains originate from one sample sequenced in a study of cytomegalovirus exposure and HLA in healthy donors. The PCR had 60 Vbeta and 13 Jbeta primers. Clones were read by immunoSEQ multiplex PCR, and TCRdb kept only the in-frame ones, dropping some. The data show about 200,000 clones, with 80% to 85% seen just once and 6.5% held by the top ten. What was sequenced was PBMCs. Receptors were obtained from a woman in her forties or fifties in good health and CMV-seropositive.

The chain combines TRBV7-9 with TRBJ1-2; 7 positions match TRBD1. The CDR3 is made up of 14 amino acids. Losses at the gene ends were 4 bases for V and 1 base for J; bases not matched to a gene: 3. In germline, CDR1 is SEHNR, CDR2 FQNEAQ (reference sequence). CDR3 in amino acids: CASSYRDSNYGYTF. CDR3 DNA: TGTGCCAGCAGCTACCGGGACAGTAACTATGGCTACACCTTC.

CDR3 nucleotide sequence: TGTGCCAGTAGCTCCCGGAGGGACAGGGCGAACACCGGGGAGCTGTTTTTT. Amino acid sequence: CASSSRRDRANTGELFF. The V call is TRBV19, the J call TRBJ2-2; 9 bases fit TRBD1. The junction had 8 bases not matched to a gene; V was cut back by 6 bases and J by 0 bases. The CDR3 has 17 amino acids. Germline assignment: CDR1 LNHDA and CDR2 SQIVND (reference sequence). The whole variable domain, remainder taken from reference TRBV19 and TRBJ2-2, is DGGITQSPKYLFRKEGQNVTLSCEQNLNHDAMYWYRQDPGQGLRLIYYSQIVNDFQKGDIAEGYSVSREKKESFPLTVTSAQKNPTAFYLCASSSRRDRANTGELFFGEGSRLTVL.

The chain couples TRBV4-3 to TRBJ1-6, with D unclear. This CDR3 spans 19 amino acids. With 0 bases removed from V and 0 bases from J, the gap between germline ends came to 15 bases. Germline-derived CDR1 and CDR2 are LGHNA and YSLEER. The CDR3 protein is CASSQEIDIGSSYNSPLHF. In DNA form, the CDR3 reads TGCGCCAGCAGCCAAGAAATAGACATCGGGAGCTCCTATAATTCACCCCTCCACTTT.

Comment on this clone: The junction departs from germline at one end; a sequencing error may be responsible. V usage is TRBV10-1 and J usage is TRBJ1-2; TRBD1 might be the D (6 bases). The germline gives CDR1 WNHNN, CDR2 SYGVQD (reference sequence). The CDR3 has 13 amino acids. The CDR3 region is CASSDSLNRDKEF. CDR3 DNA: TGCGCCAGCAGTGATTCCCTAAATCGGGACAAAGAGTTC.

This clone appeared a few times. One junction end disagrees with the germline gene, perhaps due to a read error. This sequence joins TRBV5-6 and TRBJ2-6; possibly TRBD1 for D (5 bases). Germline V lookup: CDR1 SGHDT, CDR2 YYEEEE. The CDR3 consists of 14 residues. The CDR3 DNA sequence: TGTGCCAGCAGCTTGGATTCTGGGGCCAACGGCCTGACTTTC. Protein sequence: CASSLDSGANGLTF. The variable domain in full, completed from reference TRBV5-6 and TRBJ2-6, reads DAGVTQSPTHLIKTRGQQVTLRCSPKSGHDTVSWYQQALGQGPQFIFQYYEEEERQRGNFPDRFSGHQFPNYSSELNVNALLLGDSALYLCASSLDSGANGLTFGAGSRLTVL.

The J gene is TRBJ2-3, the V gene TRBV6-1; possible D gene TRBD1, 5 bases. V dropped 6 bases and J dropped 6 bases, with 10 bases sitting between them. This CDR3 spans 12 amino acids. Germline V CDR1 and CDR2: MNHNS, SASEGT. CDR3 in DNA: TGTGCCAGCAGGGGGCTCGGGGATACGCAGTATTTT. This encodes CASRGLGDTQYF.

The genes are TRBV5-4 and TRBJ2-3; the match to TRBD2 covers 7 bases. Trimming cost V 1 base and J 6 bases; bases outside gene matches: 8. The CDR3 length is 15 residues. Germline V gene lookup returns CDR1 SGHNT and CDR2 YYREEE (reference sequence). The CDR3 DNA follows: TGTGCCAGCAGCTTGCTGACGGGAGGACTGGATACGCAGTATTTT. Translated: CASSLLTGGLDTQYF.

The chain has TRBV28 and TRBJ1-1, with a possible D match to TRBD1 (5 bases). Trimming removed 9 bases at V and 2 bases at J, with 16 bases between. Germline loops: CDR1 MDHEN, CDR2 SYDVKM. The CDR3 covers 14 residues. CDR3 sequence (DNA): TGTGCCAGTAAACCGGGGGACCAAAACACTGAAGCTTTCTTT. This sequence encodes CASKPGDQNTEAFF.

The CDR3 DNA sequence: TGTGCCAGCAGCCCTGGACAGGGTTACATGAACACTGAAGCTTTCTTT. Translation gives CASSPGQGYMNTEAFF. The chain uses TRBV7-2 and TRBJ1-1, with TRBD1 identical over 8 bases. With 5 bases clipped from V and 0 bases from J, the junction kept 8 bases outside the gene matches. CDR3 length equals 16 residues. CDR1 and CDR2 (germline): SGHTA, FQGNSA.

The rearrangement uses TRBV14 and TRBJ1-1; maybe TRBD1 (5 bases). CDR3 length: 14 amino acids. CDR1 is SGHDN and CDR2 is FVKESK in the germline V gene. V was cut by 0 bases and J by 5 bases, with 10 bases left in between. In nucleotides, the CDR3 is TGTGCCAGCAGCCAAGACCGCGGGGGGACTGAAGCTTTCTTT. This codes for CASSQDRGGTEAFF.

J is TRBJ1-5 and V is TRBV19, with 9 bases identical to TRBD1. With 6 bases clipped from V and 6 bases from J, the junction kept 12 bases outside the gene matches. CDR3 length: 16 amino acids. Germline CDR1 and CDR2: LNHDA and SQIVND (reference sequence). The CDR3 region is CASSPRQQGAGQPQHF. CDR3 sequence (DNA): TGTGCCAGTAGCCCACGACAACAGGGGGCAGGTCAGCCCCAGCATTTT.

The J gene is TRBJ2-7, the V gene TRBV28; TRBD2 matches 7 bases. With V trimmed by 6 bases and J by 7 bases, 6 bases remained unmatched. In germline, CDR1 is MDHEN, CDR2 SYDVKM. This CDR3 is 12 amino acids long. The chain's CDR3 is CASSWTRREQYF. In nucleotides, the CDR3 is TGTGCCAGCAGCTGGACTAGGCGTGAGCAGTACTTC.

This rearrangement joins TRBV4-1 to TRBJ2-3; 8 bases map to TRBD2. V shed 4 bases and J 4 bases; nucleotides not matched to a gene: 10. Germline CDR1 reads MGHRA; CDR2 reads YSYEKL. This CDR3 has 16 residues. The CDR3 protein is CASSPHLPGGPDTQYF. CDR3 in DNA: TGCGCCAGCAGCCCTCACCTCCCGGGGGGGCCAGATACGCAGTATTTT.

The chain couples TRBV5-6 to TRBJ2-3; 7 nucleotides align to TRBD2. V was pared by 4 bases and J by 3 bases, with 8 bases of the junction left unmatched. Germline V gene lookup returns CDR1 SGHDT and CDR2 YYEEEE. The CDR3 covers 15 residues. CDR3 bases: TGTGCCAGCAGCGAGGGACTGGGGGGGACAGATACGCAGTATTTT. Translation: CASSEGLGGTDTQYF. Full variable domain (outside the CDR3, taken from reference TRBV5-6 and TRBJ2-3): DAGVTQSPTHLIKTRGQQVTLRCSPKSGHDTVSWYQQALGQGPQFIFQYYEEEERQRGNFPDRFSGHQFPNYSSELNVNALLLGDSALYLCASSEGLGGTDTQYFGPGTRLTVL.

In the case of this clone: An end of the junction differs from the germline gene, which may be a read error. The V and J genes are TRBV7-9 and TRBJ1-5; 7 nucleotides match TRBD1. The CDR3 runs to 14 residues. Germline CDR1 is SEHNR and CDR2 is FQNEAQ (reference sequence). The CDR3 reads CSSSFGGGRQPQHF. CDR3 bases: TGTTCCAGCAGCTTCGGAGGGGGCAGGCAGCCCCAGCATTTT.

The chain combines TRBV7-2 with TRBJ1-2; 8 nucleotides line up with TRBD1. J gave up 8 bases and V 5 bases, and 4 bases lay outside the gene matches. This CDR3 comprises 12 residues. In germline, CDR1 is SGHTA, CDR2 FQGNSA. The DNA for the CDR3 is TGTGCCAGCAGCCCTGACAGGGGCGGCTACACCTTC. It encodes CASSPDRGGYTF.

The chain recombines TRBV19 with TRBJ1-5; 7 bases align to TRBD1. Germline trimming cut 7 bases from V and 5 bases from J; bases unmatched to any gene: 11. Germline V lookup: CDR1 LNHDA, CDR2 SQIVND (reference sequence). This CDR3 has 15 amino acids. The CDR3 sequence is CASTRLRQGHQPQHF. Written as DNA, the CDR3 is TGTGCCAGTACCCGGCTCCGACAGGGCCATCAGCCCCAGCATTTT.

The count of this clone is one. The genes are TRBV30 and TRBJ2-3; a weak D match, TRBD1 (6 bases). Germline V gene data show CDR1 as GTSNPN and CDR2 as SVGIG (reference sequence). V lost 1 base, J lost 0 bases, and 11 bases lay in between. The CDR3 is 15 amino acids. As DNA, the CDR3 is TGTGCCTGGAGTGAAACGGGACATAGCACAGATACGCAGTATTTT. Translation: CAWSETGHSTDTQYF.

The chain couples TRBV7-9 to TRBJ2-2, with no clear D. Germline V CDR1 and CDR2: SEHNR, FQNEAQ (reference sequence). This CDR3 has 14 residues. V lost 2 bases and J lost 1, with 5 bases in between. The CDR3 nucleotides are TGTGCCAGCAGCTTACAACTGAACACCGGGGAGCTGTTTTTT. Residues: CASSLQLNTGELFF.

The gene calls are TRBV4-1 and TRBJ1-4, with 9 nucleotides matching TRBD1. The CDR3 is 20 amino acids. From germline, CDR1 is MGHRA and CDR2 YSYEKL. J lost 8 bases, V lost 0 bases, and 19 bases had no gene match. CDR3 sequence: CASSQDSAVSTTGGDEKLFF. The CDR3 DNA follows: TGCGCCAGCAGCCAAGATTCGGCTGTTAGTACGACAGGGGGAGACGAAAAACTGTTTTTT.